These T cell receptor beta chains were read from a single sample in a study of Ad26.COV2.S vaccination and SARS-CoV-2 variants. Only in-frame clones appear in the TCRdb table, and some are missing; sequencing was by immunoSEQ multiplex PCR. The sample lists roughly 320,000 clones, around 85% occurring once. Source: peripheral blood, taken in a trial of Ad26.COV2.S vaccine versus placebo. The source is a person between 18 and 65 years old who received the Ad26.COV2.S COVID-19 vaccine or a placebo. CDR3s include the opening cysteine and the closing phenylalanine or tryptophan. Each record gives: V gene, CDR3 length, J gene, CDR3 protein.

>TRBV10-3|14|TRBJ2-2
CAIRQSSDTGELFF
>TRBV25-1|14|TRBJ2-3
CASSVVGATDTQYF
>TRBV2|14|TRBJ2-7
CASSDGDRSYEQYF
>TRBV5-1|18|TRBJ2-7
CASSLASGTGIFLYEQYF
>TRBV28|18|TRBJ1-5
CASSLLGGPAQGNQPQHF
>TRBV3-1/TRBV3-2|14|TRBJ1-2
CASSLGGDYYGYTF
>TRBV5-1|12|TRBJ2-1
CASSFLGGLKFF
>TRBV19|14|TRBJ1-2
CASTRDRDNYGYTF
>TRBV6-5|11|TRBJ2-7
CASRRDYEQYF
>TRBV11-2|12|TRBJ1-3
CASSSPANTIYF
>TRBV5-5|13|TRBJ1-1
CASSLGAGGEAFF
>TRBV6-5|14|TRBJ2-3
CASNPGTSTDTQYF
>TRBV29-1|13|TRBJ1-2
CSVGDSSNYGYTF
>TRBV5-4|15|TRBJ2-1
CASSVGKGTYNEQFF
>TRBV24-1|14|TRBJ2-7
CATSDKGQGKRQYF
>TRBV18|15|TRBJ2-5
CASSPQRGRQETQYF
>TRBV5-8|14|TRBJ1-2
CASSSRDRLYGYTF
>TRBV2|14|TRBJ2-2
CASIGTGGTGELFF
>TRBV5-1|15|TRBJ1-6
CASKGGQGPSSPLHF
>TRBV14|20|TRBJ2-6
CASSQDGEGGAYSGANVLTF
>TRBV7-9|16|TRBJ2-5
CASSPPGTGGAETQYF
>TRBV7-2|14|TRBJ1-1
CASSLDRGWTEAFF
>TRBV7-9|14|TRBJ1-1
CASSYNGMNTEAFF
>TRBV6-1|15|TRBJ2-1
CASSEAGSSYNEQFF
>TRBV11-2|18|TRBJ1-2
CASSSIGGGPTVNYGYTF
>TRBV18|13|TRBJ1-3
CASSAWDRNTIYF
>TRBV7-3|15|TRBJ2-5
CASSLSPGRQETQYF
>TRBV28|14|TRBJ2-4
CASSWAGAKNIQYF
>TRBV30|14|TRBJ2-1
CAWEQGANYNEQFF
>TRBV4-2|18|TRBJ2-5
CASSQEGNRAGGQETQYF
>TRBV4-2|15|TRBJ2-5
CASSQDWRVSETQYF
>TRBV5-1|15|TRBJ1-5
CASSSVGGVGQPQHF
>TRBV30|13|TRBJ1-5
CAWSVRSGQPQHF
>TRBV12-5|13|TRBJ1-2
CASGSGTDYGYTF
>TRBV12-3/TRBV12-4|10|TRBJ2-1
CASSLVEQFF
>TRBV6-2/TRBV6-3|15|TRBJ2-5
CASSYPQGGGETQYF
>TRBV6-5|14|TRBJ1-1
CASRRDRGSTEAFF
>TRBV28|14|TRBJ1-2
CASVPLQWNYGYTF
>TRBV6-4|16|TRBJ2-1
CASSQRGASSYNEQFF
>TRBV7-2|18|TRBJ1-5
CASSSRAGGSYSNQPQHF
>TRBV7-8|15|TRBJ2-2
CASSSLQGYTGELFF
>TRBV6-5|13|TRBJ1-2
CASSSGADYGYTF
>TRBV7-8|15|TRBJ2-7
CASSLGQDISYEQYF
>TRBV28|16|TRBJ1-5
CASRSTGKYGNQPQHF
>TRBV11-1|15|TRBJ1-6
CASSLAEGGNSPLHF
>TRBV28|13|TRBJ1-4
CASSFPGTEKLFF
>TRBV5-4|14|TRBJ1-2
CASTPSRVLGGYTF
>TRBV5-8|15|TRBJ2-1
CASSLGLRGYNEQFF
>TRBV28|13|TRBJ1-1
CASTWGGRAEAFF
>TRBV20-1|12|TRBJ1-1
CSASRPGTEAFF